This is a list of T cell receptor beta chains from one sample in a study of CXCR3-negative and CXCR3-positive naive CD8 T cells. From the 5' RACE reads, TCRdb lists one entry per CDR3 protein and no DNA. In total, the table holds 110,000 or so distinct CDR3 sequences. The sequenced sample was naive CXCR3+ CD8+ T cells from blood. The receptors originated from a human donor in good health. Some clones in this sample may be carry-over from other donors' samples. CDR3s include the opening cysteine and the closing phenylalanine or tryptophan.

v_gene	j_gene	len	CDR3aa
TRBV11-2	TRBJ2-3	13	CASSLESPDTQYF
TRBV6-1	TRBJ2-7	14	CASSEGSPYYEQYF
TRBV7-9	TRBJ2-5	15	CASTKYGGARETQYF
TRBV7-8	TRBJ2-7	15	CASSLAGGSDYEQYF
TRBV7-9	TRBJ2-7	17	CASSSTHWTAREYEQYF
TRBV14	TRBJ2-6	19	CASSQERWRGPSGANVLTF
TRBV7-9	TRBJ2-2	16	CASSTTSGRGTGELFF
TRBV12-3/TRBV12-4	TRBJ1-5	12	CASKNSNQPQHF
TRBV28	TRBJ1-1	13	CASRVQGDTEAFF
TRBV28	TRBJ2-6	18	CASSFLLGQGVSANVLTF
TRBV6-1	TRBJ1-1	15	CASSEDYRMNTEAFF
TRBV11-2	TRBJ2-7	17	CASSLWGLAESSYEQYF
TRBV21-1	TRBJ1-1	12	CASSRGNTEAFF
TRBV29-1	TRBJ2-7	13	CSVVLAGTYEQYF
TRBV7-2	TRBJ1-4	15	CASSPTAPTNEKLFF
TRBV2	TRBJ2-7	15	CASSEGGSYSYEQYF